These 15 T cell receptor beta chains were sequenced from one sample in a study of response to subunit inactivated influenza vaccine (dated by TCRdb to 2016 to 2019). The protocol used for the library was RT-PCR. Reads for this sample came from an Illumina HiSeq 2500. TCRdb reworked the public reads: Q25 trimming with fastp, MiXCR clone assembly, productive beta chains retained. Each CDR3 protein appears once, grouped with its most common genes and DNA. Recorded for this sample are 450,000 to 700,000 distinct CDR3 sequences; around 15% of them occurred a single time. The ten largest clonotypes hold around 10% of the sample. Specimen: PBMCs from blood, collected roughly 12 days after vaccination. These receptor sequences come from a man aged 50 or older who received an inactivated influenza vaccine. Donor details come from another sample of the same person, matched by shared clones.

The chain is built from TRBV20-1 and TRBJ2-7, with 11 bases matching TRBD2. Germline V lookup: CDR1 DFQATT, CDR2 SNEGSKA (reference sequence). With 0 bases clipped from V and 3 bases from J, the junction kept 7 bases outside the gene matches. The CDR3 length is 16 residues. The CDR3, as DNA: TGCAGTGCTAGAGACCGGAGACTAGCGGGACGCTACGAGCAGTACTTC. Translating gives CSARDRRLAGRYEQYF.

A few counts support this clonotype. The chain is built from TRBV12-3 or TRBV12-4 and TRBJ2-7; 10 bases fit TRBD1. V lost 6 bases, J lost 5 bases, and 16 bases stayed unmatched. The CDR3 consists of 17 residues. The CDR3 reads CASSQTRTGGRLNEQYF. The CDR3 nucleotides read TGTGCCAGCAGCCAAACCCGGACAGGGGGGCGCCTCAACGAGCAGTACTTC.

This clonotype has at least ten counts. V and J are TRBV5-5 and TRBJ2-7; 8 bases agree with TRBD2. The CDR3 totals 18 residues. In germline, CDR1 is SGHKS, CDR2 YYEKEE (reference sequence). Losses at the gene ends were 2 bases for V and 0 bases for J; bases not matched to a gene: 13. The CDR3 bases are TGTGCCAGCAGCTTACCCCTGGCGGGAGGTTTCGGCTCCTACGAGCAGTACTTC. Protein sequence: CASSLPLAGGFGSYEQYF.

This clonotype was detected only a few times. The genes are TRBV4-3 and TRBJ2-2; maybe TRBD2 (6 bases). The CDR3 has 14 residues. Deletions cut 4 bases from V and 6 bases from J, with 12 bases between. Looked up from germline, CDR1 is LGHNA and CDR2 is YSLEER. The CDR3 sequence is CASSLQAGSGELFF. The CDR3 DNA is TGCGCCAGCAGCCTACAGGCGGGGTCCGGGGAGCTGTTTTTT.

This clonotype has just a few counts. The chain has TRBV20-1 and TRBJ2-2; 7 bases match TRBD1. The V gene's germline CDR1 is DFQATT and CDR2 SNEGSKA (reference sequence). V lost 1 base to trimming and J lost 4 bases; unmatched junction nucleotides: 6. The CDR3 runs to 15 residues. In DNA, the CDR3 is TGCAGTGCTAGAGCTGGACAGGTTCCCACCGGGGAGCTGTTTTTT. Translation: CSARAGQVPTGELFF.

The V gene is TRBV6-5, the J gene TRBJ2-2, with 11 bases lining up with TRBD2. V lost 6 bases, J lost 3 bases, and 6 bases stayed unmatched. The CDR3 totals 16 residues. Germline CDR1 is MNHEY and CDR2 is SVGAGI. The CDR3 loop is CASSLAGGPDTGELFF. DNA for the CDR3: TGTGCCAGCAGCTTAGCGGGGGGGCCAGACACCGGGGAGCTGTTTTTT.

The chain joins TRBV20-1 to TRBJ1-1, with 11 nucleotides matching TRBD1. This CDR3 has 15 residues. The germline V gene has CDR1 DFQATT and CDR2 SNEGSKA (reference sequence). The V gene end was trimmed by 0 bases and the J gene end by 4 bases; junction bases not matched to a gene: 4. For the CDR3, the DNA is TGCAGTGCTAGAGACGGACAGGGGGCGCCCACTGAAGCTTTCTTT. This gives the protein CSARDGQGAPTEAFF.

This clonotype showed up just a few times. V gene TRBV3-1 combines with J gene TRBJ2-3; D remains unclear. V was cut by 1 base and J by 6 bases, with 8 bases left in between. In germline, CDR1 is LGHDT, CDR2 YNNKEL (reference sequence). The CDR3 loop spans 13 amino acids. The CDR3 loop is CASSQVDRDTQYF. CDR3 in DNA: TGTGCCAGCAGCCAAGTTGATCGTGATACGCAGTATTTT.

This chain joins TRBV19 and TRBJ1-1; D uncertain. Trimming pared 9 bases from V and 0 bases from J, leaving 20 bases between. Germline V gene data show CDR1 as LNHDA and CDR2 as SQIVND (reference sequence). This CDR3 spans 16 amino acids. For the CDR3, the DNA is TGTGCCAGCACGACAAAGCGTAATTCCGTGAACACTGAAGCTTTCTTT. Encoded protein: CASTTKRNSVNTEAFF.

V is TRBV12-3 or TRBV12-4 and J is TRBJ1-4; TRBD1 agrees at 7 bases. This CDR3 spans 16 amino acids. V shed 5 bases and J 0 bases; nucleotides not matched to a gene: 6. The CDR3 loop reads CASSPGQRATNEKLFF. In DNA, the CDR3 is TGTGCCAGCAGTCCGGGACAGCGAGCAACTAATGAAAAACTGTTTTTT.

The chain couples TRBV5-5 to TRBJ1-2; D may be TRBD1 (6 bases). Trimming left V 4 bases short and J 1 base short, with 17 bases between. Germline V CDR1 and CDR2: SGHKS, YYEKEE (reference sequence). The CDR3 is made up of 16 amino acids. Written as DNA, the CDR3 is TGTGCCAGCAGCGTTTCTGGGACATACAATAACTATGGCTACACCTTC. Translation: CASSVSGTYNNYGYTF.

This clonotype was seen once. This CDR3 reads CASSTVNGYYEQYF. CDR3 sequence (DNA): TGTGCCAGTAGCACGGTCAATGGGTACTACGAGCAGTACTTC. The rearrangement uses TRBV19 and TRBJ2-7, with no clear D. Trimming removed 6 bases at V and 3 bases at J, with 15 bases between. Germline assignment: CDR1 LNHDA and CDR2 SQIVND (reference sequence). This CDR3 contains 14 residues.

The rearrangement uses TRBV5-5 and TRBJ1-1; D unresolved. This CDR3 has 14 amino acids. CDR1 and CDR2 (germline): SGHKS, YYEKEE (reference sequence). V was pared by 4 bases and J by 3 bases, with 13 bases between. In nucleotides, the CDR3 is TGTGCCAGCAGCCCCCCGGGAACCGACACTGAAGCTTTCTTT. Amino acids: CASSPPGTDTEAFF.

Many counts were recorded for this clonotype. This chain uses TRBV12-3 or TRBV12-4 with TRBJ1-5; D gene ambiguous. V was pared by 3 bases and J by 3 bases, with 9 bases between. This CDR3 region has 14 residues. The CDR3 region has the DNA TGTGCCAGCAGTTTTCGAGGTTTCAATCAGCCCCAGCATTTT. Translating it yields CASSFRGFNQPQHF.

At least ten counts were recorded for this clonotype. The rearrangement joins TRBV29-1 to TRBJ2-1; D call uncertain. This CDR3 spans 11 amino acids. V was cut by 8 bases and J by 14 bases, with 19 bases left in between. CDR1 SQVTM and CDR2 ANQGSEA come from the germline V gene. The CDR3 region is CSTKGSVGEFF. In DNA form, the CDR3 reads TGCAGCACGAAGGGATCGGTCGGCGAGTTCTTC.